The source of this T cell receptor beta chain is a study of T cell repertoires in cytomegalovirus infection. In the study overall: CMV infection and matching HLA type were both indicated by public TCR beta signatures.

The germline V gene has CDR1 MNHEY and CDR2 SVGAGI. With V trimmed by 4 bases and J by 6 bases, 6 bases remained unmatched. This CDR3 has 14 amino acids. In TCRdb, the reads were re-called with MiXCR into one record per CDR3 protein. The sample records 560,000 or so distinct CDR3 sequences, approximately 15% being singletons. This clonotype was detected a few times. Its antigen is not known. Whole-study findings and limits: HLA-C-restricted CMV clonotypes gave the most frequent clonotype in two of eight donors.

Sequencing was done on a sample of CD8+ T cells from PBMCs. This TCR was sampled from a human donor in good health (CMV status not recorded). Some clones in this sample may be carry-over from other donors' samples. The J gene is TRBJ2-1, the V gene TRBV6-5, with 7 bases aligning to TRBD1. The CDR3 DNA follows: TGTGCCAGCAGTTCCGGGACAGACCTCAATGAGCAGTTCTTC. Its protein product is CASSSGTDLNEQFF.